The present TCR beta chain was sequenced within a study of T cell repertoires in cytomegalovirus infection. Study results and limitations: HLA-C-restricted CMV-specific TCR beta clonotypes were dominant in the ex vivo response. Carriers of CMV and the relevant HLA type were discriminated by public TCR beta frequency.

TCRdb reanalysed the reads using MiXCR and keeps one entry per CDR3 protein. The sample yields 600,000 to 800,000 distinct CDR3 sequences, approximately 25% seen once. CDR3 length: 16 residues. V lost 0 bases and J 6 bases, leaving 17 bases between the germline ends. Germline CDR1 reads SGHVS; CDR2 reads FNYEAQ. This clonotype has just a few counts. The antigen is undetermined. The origin of this receptor is a human donor in good health (CMV status not recorded). Some clones in this sample may be carry-over from other donors' samples. The chain combines TRBV7-6 with TRBJ1-1, with D tentatively TRBD1 (6 bases). Specimen: CD8+ T cells from PBMCs. As DNA, the CDR3 is TGTGCCAGCAGCTTAGCGCTGGCTGTAGCAGGGGCTGAAGCTTTCTTT. Translation gives CASSLALAVAGAEAFF.